Included here is one TCR beta chain sequence, with context. No antigen is known for it. No base quality information exists; no much larger clone differs at one position. From each donor, a single peripheral blood sample of 95 to 150 mL on average was drawn into heparinised tubes. A BD FACSAria II was used to sort naive, central memory, regulatory and stem cell-like memory CD4+ T cells with a panel that included CD45RO, CCR7, CD25, CD127, CD95 and CD27. All sorted populations exceeded 95% purity. PBMCs were isolated right away by Lymphoprep density gradient centrifugation and were stained directly, without culture. So that batch effects would be minimized, each experiment stained and sorted samples in pairs, pairing one healthy donor with one patient. The data are from a study of beta chain features in type 1 diabetes (dated by TCRdb to the late 2010s). Study-level background: Mean age, gender distribution, total cell number and subset yield were not different between patients and healthy donors. A total of about 100 million sorted cells were examined across all samples, and RNA yield correlated strongly with the number of cells per subset. The study compared TCRB repertoires of sorted circulating CD4+ T cell subsets between recently diagnosed type 1 diabetes patients and matched healthy donors. Regulatory and stem cell-like memory subsets were isolated from only 8 patients and about eight healthy donors, whereas naive and central memory subsets came from all 30 or so donors.

Study-level results and caveats: Naive, central memory and regulatory TCRB repertoires appeared to be more alike among patients than among healthy donors. Only small numbers of individuals were included in the HLA sub-analyses, which left unresolved whether HLA type had any influence on TCRB rearrangement. Because cDNA rather than genomic DNA was sequenced, highly expressing activated cells could have been over-represented, although no difference in activation and CD3 levels was found between groups. In all four CD4+ subsets, TCRB CDR3 length was moderately but significantly shorter in type 1 diabetes patients. Fewer insertions and more nucleotide deletions at VDJ recombination sites were observed in patients with type 1 diabetes, implying thymic rearrangement abnormalities. Shorter templates might be favored by PCR, yet because patient and control samples were amplified and corrected together, any such skew would affect both groups equally.

The High Capacity cDNA Reverse Transcription Kit was used to reverse transcribe all of the isolated RNA, meaning that expressed TCRB transcripts were what got sequenced. Deep immunoSEQ sequencing was performed on naive, central memory and regulatory T cell samples, with an average of roughly 3.6 million total reads per sample. Sorted cells were lysed in RLT buffer, and RNA was extracted using DNase-treated RNeasy Micro or Mini kits according to cell number. Each cell subset was processed on its own to prevent cross-contamination, while patient and healthy donor samples were processed together. The immunoSEQ multiplex PCR was used to amplify TCRB sequences from cDNA, yielding 87-bp fragments that span the CDR3 region. Sequencing of the amplicons was performed on the Illumina HiSeq platform. The original pipeline was this. PCR bias was corrected computationally using synthetic template baselines, and reads within Hamming distance 2 were collapsed, with unmergeable singletons discarded. By aligning reads against IMGT, V, D and J genes, CDR3 length, and insertions or deletions at six rearrangement sites were assigned. Within each subset, clonotype counts were normalized to sorted cell number, after which true diversity and Gini coefficients were computed with the tcR R package. The overlap coefficient, calculated on TCRB nucleotide sequences, was used to measure repertoire sharing. Out-of-frame TCRB sequences from naive cells were analyzed as a proxy for the pre-selection repertoire. Sourced from immuneACCESS, this table was stored by TCRdb with only in-frame sequences that have V and J called. A share of the clones is absent; for the studies checked, an unresolved V gene accounts for under half, and the remainder has no known explanation. The V and J calls and clone size come from that table; D and trimming were worked out from the DNA. Here the sample has 200,000 to 300,000 clones; around 68% occur a single time. The ten largest account for approximately 0.053% of the sample.

V is pared back by 7 bases and J by 2 bases, with 12 bases lying between the germline termini. Sequences SNHLY (CDR1) and FYNNEI (CDR2) are obtained from the germline V gene. The CDR3 numbers 14 residues from cysteine through phenylalanine. Just the 42-base CDR3 DNA is kept, in frame starting at base 1. Sequenced input: naive CD4+ T cells from blood. Read against the paper, the sample's cell subset or site label means: true naive CD4+ T cells. Here the chain combines TRBV2 and TRBJ2-1; TRBD2 is a possible D gene, resting on 6 matching bases. The sequence was obtained from a young man in good health. This receptor carries the CDR3 CASTLGEAYNEQFF. The nucleotide sequence is TGTGCCAGCACTTTAGGGGAGGCCTACAATGAGCAGTTCTTC.